Each of the 13 T cell receptor beta chains below was sequenced from the same sample in a study of T cells expressing NK-cell markers. TCRdb reprocessed the 5' RACE reads, with one entry per CDR3 protein and no DNA. The table for this sample gives about 3,200 distinct CDR3 sequences. The sample comprised blood T cells: a sorted CD56 or NKG2C T cell subset, CD4+ or CD8+ T cells, or bulk PBMC T cells (not recorded which). These receptors were collected from a woman younger than 35 in good health.

This chain connects TRBV3-1 to TRBJ1-3. CDR1 is LGHDT, CDR2 YNNKEL, per germline (reference sequence). There are 13 residues in the CDR3. CDR3 protein: CASSQTRGNTIYF.

The CDR3 spells CSARGDWGHTEAFF. V and J are TRBV20-1 and TRBJ1-1; TCRdb names TRBD1, which stays unverified in the absence of DNA. The CDR3 runs to 14 residues. CDR1 DFQATT and CDR2 SNEGSKA come from the germline V gene (reference sequence).

V is TRBV3-1 and J is TRBJ2-7; TCRdb calls TRBD2, which cannot be checked without DNA. Germline CDR1 reads LGHDT; CDR2 reads YNNKEL (reference sequence). The CDR3 runs 14 residues. CDR3 in amino acids: CASSPRGGASEQYF.

The CDR3 reads CASSQSGTMKQETQYF. This rearrangement joins TRBV4-3 to TRBJ2-5; TCRdb's D gene call, TRBD1, goes unchecked for lack of DNA. Germline V gene sequence: CDR1 LGHNA, CDR2 YSLEER. The CDR3 spans 16 residues.

This clonotype shows up as medium-sized by frequency. The chain is built from TRBV6-4 and TRBJ2-3; TCRdb selects TRBD1, and the lack of DNA leaves this call unchecked. From germline, CDR1 is MRHNA and CDR2 SNTAGT. CDR3 length equals 15 residues. This CDR3 reads CASSDGTGGTDTQYF.

The chain couples TRBV6-6 to TRBJ2-5; TCRdb lists TRBD1, though no DNA is available to test this call. The germline V gene has CDR1 MNHNY and CDR2 SVGAGI (reference sequence). The CDR3 sequence is 11 residues long. CDR3 loop: CASSLYWTQYF.

The chain carries TRBV30 and TRBJ2-5; TCRdb lists TRBD1, though no DNA is available to test this call. Germline V gives CDR1 GTSNPN, CDR2 SVGIG (reference sequence). The CDR3 is 14 amino acids. This CDR3 reads CAWSRGQGGQTQYF. Drawing the rest from reference TRBV30 and TRBJ2-5, the complete variable domain is SQTIHQWPATLVQPVGSPLSLECTVEGTSNPNLYWYRQAAGRGLQLLFYSVGIGQISSEVPQNLSASRPQDRQFILSSKKLLLSDSGFYLCAWSRGQGGQTQYFGPGTRLLVL.

The chain carries TRBV7-6 and TRBJ1-6; the TCRdb D gene call, TRBD1, has no DNA to confirm it. Germline V gene data show CDR1 as SGHVS and CDR2 as FNYEAQ. The CDR3 is 14 residues long. CDR3 sequence: CASSTGQGLSPLHF.

The chain joins TRBV5-1 to TRBJ1-1; there is no DNA to check the TCRdb D call of TRBD1. CDR3 length: 13 residues. In germline, CDR1 is SGHRS, CDR2 YFSETQ. The CDR3 spells CASSAGQGQGAFF.

The rearrangement uses TRBV9 and TRBJ1-1; the TCRdb call, TRBD1, lacks DNA for checking. Germline V gives CDR1 SGDLS, CDR2 YYNGEE. The length of the CDR3 is 15 residues. The CDR3 loop reads CASSPDTGARWGAFF.

This clonotype is medium-sized by frequency. CDR3 sequence reads: CASSEAGTGGTGELFF. V and J are TRBV25-1 and TRBJ2-2; TCRdb reports TRBD1, a call that lacks DNA to check it against. CDR1 is MGHDK, CDR2 SYGVNS, per germline. The CDR3 runs to 16 residues.

The chain uses TRBV20-1 and TRBJ1-2; TCRdb returns TRBD1, unconfirmable since there is no DNA. Germline V gives CDR1 DFQATT, CDR2 SNEGSKA (reference sequence). CDR3 size: 14 residues. The CDR3 is CSARMSGGWYGYTF.

The rearrangement uses TRBV21-1 and TRBJ2-5; the D gene TCRdb calls, TRBD2, cannot be checked with no DNA. TRBV21-1 counts as a pseudogene. CDR3 length equals 17 residues. The CDR3: CASSPPRRDFNQETQYF.